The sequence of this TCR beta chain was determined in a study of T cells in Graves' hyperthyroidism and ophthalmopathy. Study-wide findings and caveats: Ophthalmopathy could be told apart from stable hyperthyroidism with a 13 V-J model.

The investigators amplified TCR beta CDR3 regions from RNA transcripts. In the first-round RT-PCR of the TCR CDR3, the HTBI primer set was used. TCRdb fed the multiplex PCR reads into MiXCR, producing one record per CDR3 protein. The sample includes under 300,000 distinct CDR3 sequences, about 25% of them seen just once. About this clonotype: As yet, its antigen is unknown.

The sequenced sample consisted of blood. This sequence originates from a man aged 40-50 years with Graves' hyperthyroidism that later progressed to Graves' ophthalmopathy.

CDR3 amino acids: CASSLNSDHNEQFF. Written as DNA, the CDR3 is TGTGCCAGCAGTTTAAATAGCGACCACAATGAGCAGTTCTTC. The V gene is TRBV12-3 or TRBV12-4, the J gene TRBJ2-1; possibly TRBD2 for D (5 bases). The V and J ends lost 2 bases and 5 bases respectively, with 10 bases between them. The length of the CDR3 is 14 residues.